The 21 T cell receptor beta chains in this list originate from one sample, sequenced in a study of T cell responses to AZD1222 COVID-19 vaccine. TCRdb's copy holds only in-frame clones and misses some; the assay was immunoSEQ multiplex PCR. The table lists around 100,000 clones, about 83% of them singletons, with about 3% in the top ten. The source was peripheral blood, collected on day 0 of AZD1222 vaccination. Receptor source: an adult in good health.

The rearrangement links TRBV27 to TRBJ2-7; D unresolved. V was pared by 1 base and J by 1 base, with 8 bases between. Germline-derived CDR1 and CDR2 are MNHEY and SMNVEV (reference sequence). The CDR3 runs 14 residues. The CDR3 here is CASSLLSTSYEQYF. The CDR3 DNA follows: TGTGCCAGCAGTTTATTGAGCACGTCCTACGAGCAGTACTTC.

The chain couples TRBV6-6 to TRBJ1-4, with D possibly being TRBD1 (6 bases). The CDR3 loop spans 16 amino acids. Germline-derived CDR1 and CDR2 are MNHNY and SVGAGI (reference sequence). Trimming removed 8 bases at V and 4 bases at J, with 20 bases between. This CDR3 reads CASSMGQQGLNEKLFF. CDR3 in DNA: TGTGCCAGCTCCATGGGCCAACAGGGTCTTAATGAAAAACTGTTTTTT.

This clone occurred once. The rearrangement links TRBV6-5 to TRBJ2-1; D gene unclear. The ends were cut back, 6 bases at V and 4 bases at J, with 4 bases in the middle. Looked up from germline, CDR1 is MNHEY and CDR2 is SVGAGI. This CDR3 has 11 amino acids. The CDR3 region has the DNA TGTGCCAGCAGAACATACAATGAGCAGTTCTTC. Amino acids: CASRTYNEQFF.

The chain joins TRBV7-2 to TRBJ1-6; no clear D gene. The germline V and J ends were trimmed by 1 base and 2 bases, with 9 bases remaining between them. CDR1 and CDR2 (germline): SGHTA, FQGNSA. The CDR3 is 16 residues long. The chain's CDR3 is CASSLDRAAYNSPLHF. The CDR3 nucleotides are TGTGCCAGCAGCTTAGATAGGGCAGCCTATAATTCACCCCTCCACTTT.

The V gene is TRBV6-2 or TRBV6-3, the J gene TRBJ1-1, with D hard to call. The CDR3 loop spans 14 amino acids. The V end lost 1 base, the J end lost 7 bases, and 13 bases lay between the germline ends. In germline, CDR1 is MNHEY, CDR2 SVGEGT. The CDR3 sequence: CASSYFRGAVEAFF. CDR3 bases: TGTGCCAGCAGTTACTTTCGTGGAGCAGTTGAAGCTTTCTTT.

The V gene is TRBV6-2 or TRBV6-3, the J gene TRBJ1-2; D may be TRBD1 (5 bases). The CDR3 contains 14 residues. Trimming removed 4 bases from V and 6 bases from J, with 15 bases in between. Germline values: CDR1 MNHEY, CDR2 SVGEGT. This CDR3 reads CASSSGGDRDGYTF. The CDR3, as DNA: TGTGCCAGCAGTTCGGGAGGGGACCGGGATGGCTACACCTTC.

The CDR3 spells CASSRGQGRNYGYTF. DNA for the CDR3: TGCGCCAGCAGCCGAGGACAGGGGAGGAACTATGGCTACACCTTC. The genes are TRBV5-1 and TRBJ1-2, with 9 nucleotides matching TRBD1. The CDR3 length is 15 residues. The trim removed 4 bases at V and 2 bases at J, leaving 6 bases unmatched. The germline gives CDR1 SGHRS, CDR2 YFSETQ. The whole variable domain, remainder taken from reference TRBV5-1 and TRBJ1-2, is KAGVTQTPRYLIKTRGQQVTLSCSPISGHRSVSWYQQTPGQGLQFLFEYFSETQRNKGNFPGRFSGRQFSNSRSEMNVSTLELGDSALYLCASSRGQGRNYGYTFGSGTRLTVV.

V and J are TRBV15 and TRBJ1-3; possibly TRBD1 for D (5 bases). Germline V CDR1 and CDR2: LNHNV, YYDKDF (reference sequence). This CDR3 has 16 amino acids. The germline V and J ends were trimmed by 0 bases and 4 bases, with 13 bases remaining between them. The chain's CDR3 is CATSRDSARAGNTIYF. The CDR3 DNA reads as TGTGCCACCAGCAGAGATTCGGCCAGGGCCGGAAACACCATATATTTT. Drawing the rest from reference TRBV15 and TRBJ1-3, the complete variable domain is DAMVIQNPRYQVTQFGKPVTLSCSQTLNHNVMYWYQQKSSQAPKLLFHYYDKDFNNEADTPDNFQSRRPNTSFCFLDIRSPGLGDTAMYLCATSRDSARAGNTIYFGEGSWLTVV.

V usage is TRBV5-1 and J usage is TRBJ2-7, with 10 bases that match TRBD1. The CDR3 has 14 amino acids. Germline V lookup: CDR1 SGHRS, CDR2 YFSETQ. V trimming: 5 bases; J trimming: 3 bases; junction bases outside the gene matches: 5. CDR3 in DNA: TGCGCCAGCAGTAAGACAGGGGGCAACTACGAGCAGTACTTC. Protein: CASSKTGGNYEQYF.

V and J are TRBV5-4 and TRBJ2-4; a weak D match, TRBD2 (7 bases). Germline values: CDR1 SGHNT, CDR2 YYREEE (reference sequence). Trimming took off 1 base at V and 3 bases at J, with 17 bases between the two ends. This CDR3 is built from 17 residues. The CDR3 DNA reads as TGTGCCAGCAGCTTGTTCCTGAGGGGGGAGGGCAAAAACATTCAGTACTTC. This gives the protein CASSLFLRGEGKNIQYF.

A single count supports this clone. This rearrangement joins TRBV7-2 to TRBJ2-5; tentatively, D is TRBD1 (6 bases). The CDR3 has 15 residues. The V gene's germline CDR1 is SGHTA and CDR2 FQGNSA. The V end was cut by 4 bases, the J end by 5 bases, with 17 bases between. The CDR3 DNA follows: TGTGCCAGCAGCTCGAGAGGGGGACCGAGGGAGACCCAGTACTTC. Translating gives CASSSRGGPRETQYF. The full variable domain, completed using reference TRBV7-2 and TRBJ2-5, is GAGVSQSPSNKVTEKGKDVELRCDPISGHTALYWYRQSLGQGLEFLIYFQGNSAPDKSGLPSDRFSAERTGGSVSTLTIQRTQQEDSAVYLCASSSRGGPRETQYFGPGTRLLVL.

The CDR3 region is CASSPRLAGATDTQYF. The CDR3, as DNA: TGTGCCAGCAGCCCACGACTAGCGGGGGCAACAGATACGCAGTATTTT. The chain has TRBV3-1 (or the pseudogene TRBV3-2) and TRBJ2-3, with 12 bases fitting TRBD2. Germline trimming cut 4 bases from V and 3 bases from J; bases unmatched to any gene: 5. Germline loops: CDR1 LGHDT, CDR2 YNNKEL (reference sequence). There are 16 residues in the CDR3.

The gene calls are TRBV6-2 or TRBV6-3 and TRBJ2-3; no clear D. The CDR3 contains 15 residues. Germline V gives CDR1 MNHEY, CDR2 SVGEGT. Trimming took off 0 bases at V and 4 bases at J, with 11 bases between the two ends. The CDR3 protein is CASSYSGSRPDTQYF. CDR3 bases: TGTGCCAGCAGTTACTCGGGCAGTAGACCAGATACGCAGTATTTT.

The DNA of the CDR3 is TGTGCCAGCAGTTACATCTGGGGGAATGAGCAGTTCTTC. Translated, it gives CASSYIWGNEQFF. V and J are TRBV6-8 and TRBJ2-1; the D gene could be TRBD1 or TRBD2 (5 bases each). The CDR3 covers 13 residues. The germline V gene has CDR1 MNHGY and CDR2 SAAAGT. Trimming stripped 2 bases from V and 7 bases from J, with 9 bases between.

This clone was seen a single time. This chain connects TRBV28 to TRBJ1-6; the match to TRBD1 covers 7 bases. J lost 4 bases, V lost 4 bases, and 4 bases had no gene match. From germline, CDR1 is MDHEN and CDR2 SYDVKM. This CDR3 is 15 amino acids long. CDR3 coding DNA: TGTGCCAGCAGTTCCCCGGGACAGTATAATTCACCCCTCCACTTT. It specifies CASSSPGQYNSPLHF.

The chain couples TRBV13 to TRBJ1-2; TRBD1 agrees at 7 bases. Trimming cost V 0 bases and J 2 bases; bases outside gene matches: 3. Looked up from germline, CDR1 is PRHDT and CDR2 is FYEKMQ (reference sequence). The CDR3 extends over 15 amino acids. CDR3: CASSLGRQGNYGYTF. The CDR3 DNA reads as TGTGCCAGCAGCTTAGGCCGACAGGGAAACTATGGCTACACCTTC.

The chain is built from TRBV18 and TRBJ1-1, with 9 positions matching TRBD1. CDR1 KGHSH and CDR2 LQKENI come from the germline V gene. The CDR3 sequence is 17 residues long. The V segment lost 4 bases and the J segment 0 bases; nucleotides outside the gene matches: 9. The CDR3 sequence is CASSLGQGGGMNTEAFF. The DNA for the CDR3 is TGTGCCAGCTCACTGGGACAGGGAGGGGGGATGAACACTGAAGCTTTCTTT.

The V call is TRBV7-3, the J call TRBJ2-1; 13 positions agree with TRBD2. After removal of 2 bases from V and 2 bases from J, the junction contained 3 bases not matched to a gene. Per the germline V gene, CDR1 is SGHTA and CDR2 is FQGTGA. The CDR3 totals 17 residues. CDR3 protein: CASSLQGTSGTYNEQFF. The CDR3 DNA sequence: TGTGCCAGCAGCTTACAAGGGACTAGCGGGACCTACAATGAGCAGTTCTTC.

The chain couples TRBV6-2 or TRBV6-3 to TRBJ1-1, with D perhaps matching TRBD1 (5 bases). Trimming removed 5 bases from V and 5 bases from J, with 12 bases in between. The CDR3 sequence is 13 residues long. Germline V lookup: CDR1 MNHEY, CDR2 SVGEGT. CDR3 in amino acids: CASSAGTLTEAFF. Here the CDR3 DNA reads TGTGCCAGCAGTGCCGGGACTCTTACTGAAGCTTTCTTT.

As to this clone: At the DNA level, this CDR3 is encoded by other sequences in the same sample as well. This chain connects TRBV18 to TRBJ1-1; no reliable D call. V lost 3 bases and J 4 bases, leaving 15 bases between the germline ends. The CDR3 covers 15 residues. Germline CDR1 KGHSH, CDR2 LQKENI. CDR3 in DNA: TGTGCCAGCTCACCGCAAACGGGTGGAAGCACTGAAGCTTTCTTT. Translation gives CASSPQTGGSTEAFF.

V usage is TRBV4-3 and J usage is TRBJ2-1; 8 bases are shared with TRBD2. The CDR3 length is 15 residues. Germline CDR1 LGHNA, CDR2 YSLEER. After removal of 3 bases from V and 4 bases from J, the junction contained 5 bases not matched to a gene. In nucleotides, the CDR3 is TGCGCCAGCAGCCAGAGCGGGGGTGGGTACAATGAGCAGTTCTTC. As protein: CASSQSGGGYNEQFF.